The rows below give T cell receptor beta chains drawn from one sample of a study of cytomegalovirus exposure and HLA in healthy donors. Clones were read by immunoSEQ multiplex PCR, and TCRdb kept only the in-frame ones, dropping some. Here the sample spans over 250,000 clones, approximately 86% being singletons. Source material: PBMCs. The source of these receptors is a woman younger than 35 in good health and CMV-seronegative. Each CDR3 is given with its conserved first and last residue. Clone size, where shown, is once, few, many, or a class for clones that have expanded.

J gene	V gene	clone size	CDR3 protein
TRBJ1-1	TRBV14	-	CASSQDWAGTEAFF
TRBJ2-1	TRBV6-5	-	CASSYERGSSYNEQFF
TRBJ2-7	TRBV2	-	CASRRDRGSSYEQYF
TRBJ1-1	TRBV15	-	CATSRERGTEAFF
TRBJ1-2	TRBV6-5	once	CATSRDRESNGYTF
TRBJ1-1	TRBV5-1	-	CASSDWTGSNTEAFF
TRBJ2-7	TRBV5-6	-	CASSLRQVFSPFYEQYF
TRBJ1-5	TRBV10-1	-	CASSDEQGFQPQHF
TRBJ1-5	TRBV28	-	CASRDDRGNQPQHF
TRBJ2-1	TRBV5-4	-	CASSPTRDYEQFF
TRBJ1-1	TRBV19	-	CASRTGHTTEAFF
TRBJ2-3	TRBV18	once	CASSPPAPDTQYF
TRBJ1-1	TRBV4-2	-	CASSQDEGHLKTEAFF
TRBJ2-6	TRBV7-7	-	CASSHLLPDASSGANVLTF
TRBJ1-1	TRBV9	-	CASSVGLRNTEAFF
TRBJ1-3	TRBV9	once	CASSPVGGGNTIYF
TRBJ1-1	TRBV9	once	CASSSGQGKNTEAFF
TRBJ1-1	TRBV5-1	-	CASSPLTGSEAFF